This T cell receptor beta chain stems from a study of T cell changes during pregnancy in multiple sclerosis. V was clipped by 5 bases and J by 10 bases; unmatched bases: 10. Per the germline V gene, CDR1 is MNHEY and CDR2 is SVGAGI. The CDR3 is made up of 15 amino acids. Here immunoSEQ multiplex PCR was the method, and the copy in TCRdb shows in-frame clones only, minus some. This table has around 92,000 clones, about 93% appearing once. The source is a female donor with multiple sclerosis, enrolled in a pregnancy study. The genes are TRBV6-5 and TRBJ1-4; 10 positions match TRBD1. Sequencing was performed on peripheral blood, taken in the first trimester of pregnancy. The CDR3: CASSPGQGSGVKLFF. The CDR3 DNA is TGTGCCAGCAGTCCGGGACAGGGGTCGGGTGTAAAACTGTTTTTT.